This T cell receptor (beta chain) came from a study of stem cell transplantation in POMP-related autoinflammatory disease. General study points: In PRAID patients, the number of distinct TRB V-J gene pairings was restricted.

Germline values: CDR1 MNHNS, CDR2 SASEGT. V dropped 0 bases and J dropped 10; count of bases not matched to a gene: 3. CDR3 length: 15 amino acids. The assay was immunoSEQ multiplex PCR, and TCRdb's table has in-frame clones only and misses some. The sample carries tens of thousands of clones, approximately 91% recorded once. A note on this clone: Its antigen is currently unknown.

The specimen was CD4+ T cells from PBMCs, collected after stem cell transplantation. V usage is TRBV6-1 and J usage is TRBJ1-6; 10 nucleotides line up with TRBD1. This receptor was identified in a human patient with POMP-related autoinflammation and immune dysregulation (PRAID). Some T cells could come from the graft donor. This CDR3 is CASSEAGQGTSPLHF. The CDR3 coding sequence is TGTGCCAGCAGTGAAGCGGGACAGGGGACATCACCCCTCCACTTT.